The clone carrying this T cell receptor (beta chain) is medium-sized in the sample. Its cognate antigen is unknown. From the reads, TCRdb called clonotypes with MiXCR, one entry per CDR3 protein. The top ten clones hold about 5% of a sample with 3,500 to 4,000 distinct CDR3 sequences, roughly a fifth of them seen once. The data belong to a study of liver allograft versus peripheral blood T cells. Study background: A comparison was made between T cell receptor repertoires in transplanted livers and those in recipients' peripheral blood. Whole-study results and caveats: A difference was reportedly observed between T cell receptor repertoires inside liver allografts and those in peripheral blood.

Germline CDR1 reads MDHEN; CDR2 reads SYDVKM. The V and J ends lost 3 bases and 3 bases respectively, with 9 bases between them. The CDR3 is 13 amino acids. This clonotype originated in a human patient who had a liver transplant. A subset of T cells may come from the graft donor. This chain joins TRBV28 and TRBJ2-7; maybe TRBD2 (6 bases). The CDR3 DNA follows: TGTGCCAGCAGTTTTACTAGCATCTACGAGCAGTACTTC. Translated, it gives CASSFTSIYEQYF. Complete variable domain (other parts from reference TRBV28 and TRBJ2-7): DVKVTQSSRYLVKRTGEKVFLECVQDMDHENMFWYRQDPGLGLRLIYFSYDVKMKEKGDIPEGYSVSREKKERFSLILESASTNQTSMYLCASSFTSIYEQYFGPGTRLTVT.